This record covers a single T cell receptor beta chain. The data stem from a study of blood T cell repertoires in COVID-19. Produced via immunoSEQ multiplex PCR; TCRdb's table is partial and in-frame only. The table lists about 190,000 clones, more than 60% of them singletons. The CDR3 loop spans 16 amino acids. The V segment lost 2 bases and the J segment 7 bases; nucleotides outside the gene matches: 9. Germline-derived CDR1 and CDR2 are KGHSH and LQKENI. The chain links TRBV18 to TRBJ2-1, with 9 bases that match TRBD2. Source material: peripheral blood. The sequence derives from a man in his forties or fifties who had recovered from COVID-19. The CDR3 spells CASSPSGGRAINEQFF. The CDR3 nucleotides read TGTGCCAGCTCACCATCAGGCGGGAGGGCAATTAATGAGCAGTTCTTC.